This T cell receptor beta chain stems from a study of beta chain features in type 1 diabetes. Study at large: When patients were set against healthy donors, age, gender and cell yields were similar. All samples together contributed 100 million to 120 million sorted cells for examination.

A sort by CD45RO/CCR7/CD25/CD127/CD95/CD27 yielded CD4+ naive, central memory, regulatory and stem cell-like memory cells. The length of the CDR3 is 14 residues. Per germline, CDR1 WSHSY and CDR2 SAAADI. The V gene lost 8 bases and the J gene lost 0 bases, with 11 bases spanning the gap. TCRB transcripts that were expressed got sequenced, as all of the isolated RNA had been reverse transcribed. Generated by immunoSEQ multiplex PCR, the TCRdb table keeps only in-frame clones and is missing some. Here the sample spans 110,000 or so clones, 40% being singletons. The TCR sequence derives from a woman younger than 30 in good health. Sequenced sample: stem cell memory CD4+ T cells from blood. The V and J genes are TRBV10-2 and TRBJ2-4; D remains ambiguous. CDR3: CASALAVAKNIQYF. The CDR3 DNA reads TGCGCCAGCGCCTTGGCAGTAGCCAAAAACATTCAGTACTTC.